Presented here are 13 T cell receptor beta chains from one specimen sequenced in a study of T cell changes during pregnancy in multiple sclerosis (dated by TCRdb to about 2019). The library was generated by the immunoSEQ multiplex PCR assay. The table was pulled from immuneACCESS by TCRdb, which kept in-frame rearrangements only. Such tables lose some clones; where checked, under half of the loss comes from unresolved V genes, and the rest has no known cause. The sample records around 70,000 clones, roughly nine tenths of which are singletons. The top ten clonotypes cover 1.5% to 2% of the sample. Here the sequenced sample was peripheral blood, taken in the first trimester of pregnancy. The receptors were sampled from a female donor in good health, enrolled as a control in a pregnancy study.

The V and J genes are TRBV16 and TRBJ2-1; D is possibly TRBD1 (5 bases). The CDR3 runs 19 residues. Between the trimmed V and J ends, which lost 2 bases and 5 bases, there was a span of 25 bases. The V gene's germline CDR1 is KGHSY and CDR2 FQNENV. CDR3 sequence (DNA): TGTGCCAGCAGCCAACTTAGGGGCCCGAGGTTGTCGGTCCACAATGAGCAGTTCTTC. Amino acid sequence: CASSQLRGPRLSVHNEQFF.

The chain links TRBV6-4 to TRBJ2-3; the match to TRBD1 covers 9 bases. The V and J ends lost 8 bases and 3 bases, in that order; junction bases with no gene match: 6. CDR3 length: 14 amino acids. Germline V gives CDR1 MRHNA, CDR2 SNTAGT. The CDR3, as DNA: TGTGCCAGCCGCCGGGACAGGGAAACAGATACGCAGTATTTT. Protein: CASRRDRETDTQYF.

The chain carries TRBV5-1 and TRBJ2-1; D possibly corresponds to TRBD2 (5 bases). With 5 bases removed from V and 10 bases from J, the gap between germline ends came to 13 bases. Germline V gene data show CDR1 as SGHRS and CDR2 as YFSETQ. There are 12 residues in the CDR3. The CDR3 is CASSLQSGEQFF. The CDR3, as DNA: TGCGCCAGCAGTCTCCAATCGGGGGAGCAGTTCTTC.

Ten or more counts support this clone. The V gene is TRBV11-2, the J gene TRBJ1-5; D is possibly TRBD1 (6 bases). CDR3 size: 13 residues. The V gene's germline CDR1 is SGHAT and CDR2 FQNNGV. V lost 5 bases, J lost 4 bases, and 9 bases lay in between. The CDR3 reads CASSVGQNQPQHF. DNA of the CDR3: TGTGCCAGCAGCGTAGGACAGAATCAGCCCCAGCATTTT. The full variable domain, rest sourced from reference TRBV11-2 and TRBJ1-5, is EAGVAQSPRYKIIEKRQSVAFWCNPISGHATLYWYQQILGQGPKLLIQFQNNGVVDDSQLPKDRFSAERLKGVDSTLKIQPAKLEDSAVYLCASSVGQNQPQHFGDGTRLSIL.

V is TRBV2 and J is TRBJ2-7; D is perhaps TRBD1 (6 bases). The CDR3 length is 14 residues. Deletions cut 6 bases from V and 1 base from J, with 13 bases between. Looked up from germline, CDR1 is SNHLY and CDR2 is FYNNEI. The CDR3 protein is CASRNQGQSYEQYF. In DNA form, the CDR3 reads TGTGCCAGCAGGAACCAGGGGCAGTCCTACGAGCAGTACTTC.

V and J are TRBV29-1 and TRBJ2-1, with 13 bases lining up with TRBD2. With 4 bases clipped from V and 7 bases from J, the junction kept 7 bases outside the gene matches. The CDR3 has 15 amino acids. Germline V gene sequence: CDR1 SQVTM, CDR2 ANQGSEA. The CDR3 loop is CSVGGLGLAGNEQFF. The CDR3 nucleotides read TGCAGCGTTGGGGGTCTGGGACTAGCGGGGAATGAGCAGTTCTTC.

This rearrangement joins TRBV2 to TRBJ2-4, with TRBD1 matching over 9 bases. CDR1 and CDR2 from the germline V gene are SNHLY and FYNNEI. CDR3 length: 16 amino acids. The ends lost 5 bases at V and 3 bases at J; junction bases unmatched: 8. The CDR3 protein is CASSPFDRGGKNIQYF. Here the CDR3 DNA reads TGTGCCAGCAGTCCCTTCGACAGGGGGGGCAAAAACATTCAGTACTTC.

This clone has only one observation. This chain connects TRBV21-1 to TRBJ1-2; the listed D gene, TRBD1, was not tested against the DNA. TRBV21-1 is assigned pseudogene status. This CDR3 is 15 amino acids long. The CDR3 nucleotides read TGTGCCAGCAGCAAAGGACAGGGGTCGGACTATGGCTACACCTTC. Translated: CASSKGQGSDYGYTF.

The DNA for the CDR3 is TGTGCCAGCAGCTTGGACTACGGGACTAATGAAAAACTGTTTTTT. Its protein is CASSLDYGTNEKLFF. V and J are TRBV5-6 and TRBJ1-4; D is unclear. Looked up from germline, CDR1 is SGHDT and CDR2 is YYEEEE. Trimming pared 0 bases from V and 2 bases from J, leaving 8 bases between. This CDR3 contains 15 residues.

The chain joins TRBV19 to TRBJ1-2, with 7 bases matching TRBD1. This CDR3 has 15 amino acids. Germline assignment: CDR1 LNHDA and CDR2 SQIVND (reference sequence). Unmatched junction bases numbered 6, after V lost 5 bases and J lost 0 bases. This CDR3 is CASSANRGPNYGYTF. CDR3 nucleotide sequence: TGTGCCAGTAGTGCCAACAGGGGCCCTAACTATGGCTACACCTTC. Together with reference TRBV19 and TRBJ1-2, the CDR3 gives the full variable domain: DGGITQSPKYLFRKEGQNVTLSCEQNLNHDAMYWYRQDPGQGLRLIYYSQIVNDFQKGDIAEGYSVSREKKESFPLTVTSAQKNPTAFYLCASSANRGPNYGYTFGSGTRLTVV.

CDR3 nucleotide sequence: TGTGCCAGCAGCCACGGGAGCTCCTACAATGAGCAGTTCTTC. Its protein is CASSHGSSYNEQFF. This rearrangement joins TRBV5-4 to TRBJ2-1, with a tentative D call TRBD2 (6 bases). V was pared by 4 bases and J by 0 bases, with 8 bases between. Germline CDR1 is SGHNT and CDR2 is YYREEE (reference sequence). This CDR3 spans 14 amino acids.

This chain uses TRBV20-1 with TRBJ2-7; D remains ambiguous. The CDR3 spans 11 residues. The germline V gene has CDR1 DFQATT and CDR2 SNEGSKA (reference sequence). Trimming took 1 base from V and 2 from J, leaving 3 bases between them. The CDR3 nucleotides read TGCAGTGCTAGAGTAACCTACGAGCAGTACTTC. Translation gives CSARVTYEQYF.

The V gene is TRBV5-4, the J gene TRBJ2-3; no clear D. The CDR3 extends over 14 amino acids. Germline-derived CDR1 and CDR2 are SGHNT and YYREEE (reference sequence). V gave up 3 bases and J gave up 4 bases, with 12 bases separating them. The DNA for the CDR3 is TGTGCCAGCAGCTCAACCCGGTTCGCAGATACGCAGTATTTT. It is translated as CASSSTRFADTQYF.